The clone carrying this T cell receptor beta chain has more than one count but fewer than ten. What it binds is unknown. The sample comes from a study of shared clonotypes between healthy human individuals. Looking at the study overall: Three plates each covered CD4 naive and memory; CD8 naive two, CD8 memory one.

The sorted-subset replicate PCRs were given 150 to 250 ng DNA, which is approximately 30,000 T cell genomes. Repertoires were generated with immunoSEQ multiplex PCR, while TCRdb's copy carries only in-frame clones and drops some. The table shows about 1 million clones, with approximately 76% occurring only once. Overall study results and limits: The diversity represented, both genetic and in exposure history, was limited by few donors. About 5% of naive CD4 clonotypes were common to a handful of donors.

The TCR originated in a man aged 18-30 years in good health. The sample taken for sequencing was memory CD4+ T cells sorted from blood. This sample's subset: CD45RA-negative fraction.

This CDR3 is CASRSIPGRLNEKLFF. CDR3 nucleotide sequence: TGTGCCAGCAGATCAATTCCGGGACGCTTAAATGAAAAACTGTTTTTT. The rearrangement uses TRBV27 and TRBJ1-4, with D tentatively TRBD1 (5 bases). V dropped 6 bases and J dropped 5 bases, with 19 bases sitting between them. The CDR3 runs to 16 residues. Germline loops: CDR1 MNHEY, CDR2 SMNVEV (reference sequence).